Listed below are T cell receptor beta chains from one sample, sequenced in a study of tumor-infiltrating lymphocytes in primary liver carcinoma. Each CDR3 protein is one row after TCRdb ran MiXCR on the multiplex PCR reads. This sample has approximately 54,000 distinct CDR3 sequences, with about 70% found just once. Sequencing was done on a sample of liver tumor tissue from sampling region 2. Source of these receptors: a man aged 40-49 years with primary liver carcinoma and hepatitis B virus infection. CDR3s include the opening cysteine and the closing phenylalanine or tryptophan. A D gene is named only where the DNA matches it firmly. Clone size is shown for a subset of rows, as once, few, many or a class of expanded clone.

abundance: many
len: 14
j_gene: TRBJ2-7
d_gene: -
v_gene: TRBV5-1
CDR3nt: TGCGCCAGCAGCTTGGTGGCGGGACATGACGAGCAGTACTTC
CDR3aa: CASSLVAGHDEQYF

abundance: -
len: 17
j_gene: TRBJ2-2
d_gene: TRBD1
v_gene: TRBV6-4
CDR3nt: TGTGCCAGCAGTGACTCCGGGACAGGGGGAGAGGCCGGGGAGCTGTTTTTT
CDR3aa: CASSDSGTGGEAGELFF

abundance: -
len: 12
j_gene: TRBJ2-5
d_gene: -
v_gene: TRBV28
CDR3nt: TGTGTCAGTAGCCCAGTGGGTGAGACCCAGTACTTC
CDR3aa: CVSSPVGETQYF

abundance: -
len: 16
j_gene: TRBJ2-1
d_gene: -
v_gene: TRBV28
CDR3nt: TGTACCAACAGTTTGGTAGGCTTTCGGGCACTTGGCAGGAGGTTCTTC
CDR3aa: CTNSLVGFRALGRRFF

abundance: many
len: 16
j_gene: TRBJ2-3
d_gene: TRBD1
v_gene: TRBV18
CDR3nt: TGTGCCAGCTCACACCGACAGGGGGCAAGCACAGATACGCAGTATTTT
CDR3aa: CASSHRQGASTDTQYF

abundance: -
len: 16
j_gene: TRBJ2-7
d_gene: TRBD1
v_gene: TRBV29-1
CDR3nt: TGCAGAGTTGAAGTACATCGGACAGGGGTGTCCTACGAGCAGTACTTC
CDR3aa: CRVEVHRTGVSYEQYF

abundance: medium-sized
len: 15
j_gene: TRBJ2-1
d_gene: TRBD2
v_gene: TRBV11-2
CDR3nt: TGTGCCAGCAGCTTATTCGGGAGGGCCGGAAATGAGCAGTTCTTC
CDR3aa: CASSLFGRAGNEQFF

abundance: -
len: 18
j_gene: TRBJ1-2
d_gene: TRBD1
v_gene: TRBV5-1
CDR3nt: TGCGCCTGCAGCTCCGATCCCCGGGACAGGGGGCGAGGTTATGGTTACACCTTC
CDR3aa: CACSSDPRDRGRGYGYTF

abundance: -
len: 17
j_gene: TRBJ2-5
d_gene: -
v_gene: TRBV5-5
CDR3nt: TGTGCCAGCAGTTTGGGGCTAGCAAGAGTGTACCAAGAGACCGAGTACTTC
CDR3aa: CASSLGLARVYQETEYF

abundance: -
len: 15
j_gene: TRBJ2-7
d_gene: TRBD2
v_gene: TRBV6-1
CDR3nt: TGTGCCAGCAGTGAACCTGCGGTGGGGGGGTACCAACAGTACTTC
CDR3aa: CASSEPAVGGYQQYF

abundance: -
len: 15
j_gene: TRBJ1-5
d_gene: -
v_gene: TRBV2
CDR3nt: TGTGCCAGCAGTTATAGGGGATCTAGCAATCAGCCCCAGCATTTT
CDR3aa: CASSYRGSSNQPQHF

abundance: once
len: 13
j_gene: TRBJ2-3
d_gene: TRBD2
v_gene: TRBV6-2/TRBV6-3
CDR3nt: TGTGCCAGCGGCTTGGGACTAGCGAATACGCAGTATTTT
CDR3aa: CASGLGLANTQYF

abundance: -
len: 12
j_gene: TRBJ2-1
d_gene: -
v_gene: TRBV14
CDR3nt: TGTGCCAGCAGCCAATTGGGTCTTGAGCAGTTCTTC
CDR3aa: CASSQLGLEQFF

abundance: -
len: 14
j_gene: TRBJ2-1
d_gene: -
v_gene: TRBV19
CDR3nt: TGTGCCAGTAGACCCTCCTTCGACTGGGGGGAGCAGTTCTTC
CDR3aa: CASRPSFDWGEQFF

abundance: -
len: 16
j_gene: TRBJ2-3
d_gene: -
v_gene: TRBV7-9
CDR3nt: TGTGCCAGCAGCTTGATTGGCCTAGCTAGCACAGATACACAGTATTTT
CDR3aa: CASSLIGLASTDTQYF

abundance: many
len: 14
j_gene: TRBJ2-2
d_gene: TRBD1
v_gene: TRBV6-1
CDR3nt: TGTGCCAGCATTACTACAGGGGAATTCGGGGAGCTGTTTTTT
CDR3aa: CASITTGEFGELFF

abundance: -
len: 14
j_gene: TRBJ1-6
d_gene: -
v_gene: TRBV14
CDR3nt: TGTGCCAGCAGCCAGTGGGGGGGTAATTCATCTCTCCACTTT
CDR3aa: CASSQWGGNSSLHF

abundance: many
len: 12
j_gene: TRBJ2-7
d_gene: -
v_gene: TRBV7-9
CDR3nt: TGTGCCAGCAGCTTGGGTACCTACGAGCAGTACTTC
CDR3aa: CASSLGTYEQYF

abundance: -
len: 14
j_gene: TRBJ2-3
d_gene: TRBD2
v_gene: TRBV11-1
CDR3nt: TGCACCAGCGCGGGGGGAGCTGGCACAGATACACAGTATTTT
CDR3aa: CTSAGGAGTDTQYF

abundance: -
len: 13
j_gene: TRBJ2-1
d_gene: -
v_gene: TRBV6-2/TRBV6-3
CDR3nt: TGTGCCAGCAATTACGAACCCTACAATGAGCAGTTCTTC
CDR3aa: CASNYEPYNEQFF

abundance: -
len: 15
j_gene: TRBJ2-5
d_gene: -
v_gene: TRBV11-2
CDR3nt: TGTGCCAGCATCTTAAGGCCCGGGGACGAGGGGACCCAGTACTTC
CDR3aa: CASILRPGDEGTQYF

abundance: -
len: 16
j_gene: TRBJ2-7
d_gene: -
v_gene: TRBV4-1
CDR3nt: TGCACCAGCAGCCTTCCACCCGACGATCTTGGGCTCGGGCAGTACTTC
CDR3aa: CTSSLPPDDLGLGQYF

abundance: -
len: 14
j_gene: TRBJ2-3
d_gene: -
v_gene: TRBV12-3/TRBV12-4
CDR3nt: TGCGCCAGCAGTTTACAGGACGGCACAGTTACGCAGTATTTT
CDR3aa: CASSLQDGTVTQYF

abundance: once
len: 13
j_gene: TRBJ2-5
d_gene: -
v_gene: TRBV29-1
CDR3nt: TGCAGCGGCCGCCGCCCGAATCAAGAGACCCCCTACTTC
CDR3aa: CSGRRPNQETPYF

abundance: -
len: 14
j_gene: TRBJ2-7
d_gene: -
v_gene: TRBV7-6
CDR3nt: TGTGCCAGCAGCTCCTTGAAAGAGGCCTACGAGCAGTATTTC
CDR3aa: CASSSLKEAYEQYF

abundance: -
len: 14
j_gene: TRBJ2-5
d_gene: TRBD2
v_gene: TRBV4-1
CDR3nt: TGCGCCAACAGCCACAGCGGGAGGGGGGAGACCCAGTACTTC
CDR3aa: CANSHSGRGETQYF

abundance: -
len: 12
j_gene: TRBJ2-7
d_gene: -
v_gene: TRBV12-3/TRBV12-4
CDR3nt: TGTGCCAGCAGTCTGGGGGAATACGTACAGTACTTC
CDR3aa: CASSLGEYVQYF

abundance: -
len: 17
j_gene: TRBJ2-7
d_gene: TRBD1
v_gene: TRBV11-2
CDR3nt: TGTCCCGGCAGCATCGACCCGCCGGGACAGGGAAGCTACGAGCGGTACTTC
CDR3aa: CPGSIDPPGQGSYERYF

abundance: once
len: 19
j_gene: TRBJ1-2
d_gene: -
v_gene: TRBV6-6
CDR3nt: TGTGCCAGCTTCTCCTCGCGCTGGGGCTCCGGCTTCGATTACTATGGCTACACCTTC
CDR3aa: CASFSSRWGSGFDYYGYTF

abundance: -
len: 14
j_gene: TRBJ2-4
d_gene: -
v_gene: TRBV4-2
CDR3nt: TGTGCCAGCAGCCATGACCTAGTCAAAAACATTCAGTACTTC
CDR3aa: CASSHDLVKNIQYF

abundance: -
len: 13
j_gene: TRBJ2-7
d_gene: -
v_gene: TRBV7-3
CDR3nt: TGTGCCAGCAACTTAGCGGTTTGGACCGACCAGTACTTC
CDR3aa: CASNLAVWTDQYF

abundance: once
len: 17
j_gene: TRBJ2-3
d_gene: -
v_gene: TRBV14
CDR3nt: TGCACCAGCAGCCAGCCCAGAGATACCCTTAGCACAGATACGCAGTATTTT
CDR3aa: CTSSQPRDTLSTDTQYF

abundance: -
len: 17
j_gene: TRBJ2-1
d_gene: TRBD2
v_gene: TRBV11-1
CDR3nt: TGTGCCAGCAGCCTGGGACTATCGGGAGAATTTGGCAATGAGCAGTTCTTC
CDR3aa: CASSLGLSGEFGNEQFF

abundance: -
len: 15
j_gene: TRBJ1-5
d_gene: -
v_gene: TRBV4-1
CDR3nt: TGCGCCAGCAGCCAAGATGGAGGGAGCATTCAGCCCCAGCATTTT
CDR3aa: CASSQDGGSIQPQHF

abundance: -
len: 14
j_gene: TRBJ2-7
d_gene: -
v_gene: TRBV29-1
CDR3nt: TGCAGCCTTGGGGCTACCGGGACGGTCTACGAGCAGTACTTC
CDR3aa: CSLGATGTVYEQYF

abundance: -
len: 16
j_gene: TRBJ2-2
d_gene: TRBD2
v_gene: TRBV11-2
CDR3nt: TGTGCCAACAGTACTTGGACTAGCGGGGGCACCGGGGAGCTGTTTTTT
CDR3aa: CANSTWTSGGTGELFF

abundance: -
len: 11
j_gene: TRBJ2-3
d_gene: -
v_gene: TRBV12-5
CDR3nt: TGTGTCAATGGTTGGGGCGATACGCAGTATTTT
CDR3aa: CVNGWGDTQYF

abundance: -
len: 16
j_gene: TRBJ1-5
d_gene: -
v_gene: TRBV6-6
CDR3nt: TGTACCAGCATTTACCGAGTAGAGTATAGCAATCAGCCCCAGCATTTC
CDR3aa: CTSIYRVEYSNQPQHF

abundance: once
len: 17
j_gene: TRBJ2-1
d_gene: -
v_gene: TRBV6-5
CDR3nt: TGTGACAGCAGTTACTCATCTAGTGGGACCTCCTACAATGAGCAGTTCTTC
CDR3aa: CDSSYSSSGTSYNEQFF

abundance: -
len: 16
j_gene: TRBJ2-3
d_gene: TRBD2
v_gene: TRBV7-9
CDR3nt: TGTGCCAGCAGCTTGGAGGCGGGAGGAGTCACAGATACGCAGTATTTT
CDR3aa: CASSLEAGGVTDTQYF

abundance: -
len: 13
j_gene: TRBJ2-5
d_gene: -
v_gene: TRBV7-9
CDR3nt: TGTGTCAACAGCTTCCGCAGGCAAGAGACCCAGTACTTC
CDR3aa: CVNSFRRQETQYF

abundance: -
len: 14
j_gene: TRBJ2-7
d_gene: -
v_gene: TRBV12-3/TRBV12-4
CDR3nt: TGTGCCAGCAGTTTAGGGAAGGGCTCCTACGAGCACTACTTC
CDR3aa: CASSLGKGSYEHYF

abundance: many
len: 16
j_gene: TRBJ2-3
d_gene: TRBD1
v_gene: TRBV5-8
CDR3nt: TGTGCCAGCAGCCCTGGGACAGTAACATACACAGATACGCAGTATTTT
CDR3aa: CASSPGTVTYTDTQYF

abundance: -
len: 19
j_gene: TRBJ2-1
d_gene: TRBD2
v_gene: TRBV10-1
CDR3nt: TGCGCCAGCAGTGACATGAGACTAGCGGGAGGGATGCGAACTAATGAGCAGTTCTTC
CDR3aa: CASSDMRLAGGMRTNEQFF

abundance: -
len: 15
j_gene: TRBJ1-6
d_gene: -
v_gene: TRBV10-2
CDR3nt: TGCGCCAGCAGGAACGCAGAGAGTAATAATTCACCCCTCCACTTC
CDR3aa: CASRNAESNNSPLHF

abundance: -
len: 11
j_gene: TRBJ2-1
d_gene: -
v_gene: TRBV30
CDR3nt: TGTGCCTGGAGTGATGGAACTGGGCAGTTCTTC
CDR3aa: CAWSDGTGQFF

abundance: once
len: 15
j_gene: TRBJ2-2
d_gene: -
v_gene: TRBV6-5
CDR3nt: TGTGCCAGCAGCTACGCAGAGGACGGCACGGGGGAGCTGTTTTTT
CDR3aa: CASSYAEDGTGELFF

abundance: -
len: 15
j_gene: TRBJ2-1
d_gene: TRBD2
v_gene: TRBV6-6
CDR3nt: TGTACCAGCAGAGGGCCGGGACTAGCGTGGTATGAGAAGTACTTC
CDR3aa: CTSRGPGLAWYEKYF

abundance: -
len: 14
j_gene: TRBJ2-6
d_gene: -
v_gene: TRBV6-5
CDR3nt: TGTGCCAGTAGAGGTAACTCTGGGGCCAACGTCCTGACTTTC
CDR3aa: CASRGNSGANVLTF

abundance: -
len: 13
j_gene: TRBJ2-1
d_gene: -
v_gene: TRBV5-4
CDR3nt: TGTGTCAGCAGGCTACGGGATCATAATGAGCAGTTCTTC
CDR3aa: CVSRLRDHNEQFF

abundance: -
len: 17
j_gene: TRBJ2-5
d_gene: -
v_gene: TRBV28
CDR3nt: TGTGCCAGCAGTTTCATTTCTAGTGGAGGCTCCCAAGAGACCCAGTACTTC
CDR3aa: CASSFISSGGSQETQYF

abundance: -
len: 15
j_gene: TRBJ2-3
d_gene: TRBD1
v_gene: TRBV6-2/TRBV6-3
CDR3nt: TGCGCCGGCAGTTTACAGGGGACGTACGGCGGTACGCAGTATTTT
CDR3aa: CAGSLQGTYGGTQYF

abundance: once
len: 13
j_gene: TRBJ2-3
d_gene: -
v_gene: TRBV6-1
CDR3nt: TGTGCCAGCAAGTACGGGAGAGCAGATATGCAATATTTC
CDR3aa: CASKYGRADMQYF

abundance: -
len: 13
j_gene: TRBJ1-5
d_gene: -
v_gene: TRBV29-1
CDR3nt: TGCAGCGTTGGGGGAGGGAGCAATCAGTCCCAGCATTTT
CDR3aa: CSVGGGSNQSQHF

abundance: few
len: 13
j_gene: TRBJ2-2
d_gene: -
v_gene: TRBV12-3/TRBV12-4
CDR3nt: TGTGCTAGCAGTCCCAGGACAGCCAGGGAGCTGTTTTTT
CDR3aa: CASSPRTARELFF

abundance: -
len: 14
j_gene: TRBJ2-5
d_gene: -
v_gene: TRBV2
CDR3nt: TGTACCAGCAGTGAAGCGTGGGGGGAAGAGACCCAGTACTTC
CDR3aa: CTSSEAWGEETQYF

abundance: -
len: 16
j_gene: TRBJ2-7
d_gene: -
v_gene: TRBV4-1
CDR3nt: TGCGCCAGTATCCGCCAGGGGGGGACAGTAACTTACGAGCAGTACTTC
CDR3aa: CASIRQGGTVTYEQYF